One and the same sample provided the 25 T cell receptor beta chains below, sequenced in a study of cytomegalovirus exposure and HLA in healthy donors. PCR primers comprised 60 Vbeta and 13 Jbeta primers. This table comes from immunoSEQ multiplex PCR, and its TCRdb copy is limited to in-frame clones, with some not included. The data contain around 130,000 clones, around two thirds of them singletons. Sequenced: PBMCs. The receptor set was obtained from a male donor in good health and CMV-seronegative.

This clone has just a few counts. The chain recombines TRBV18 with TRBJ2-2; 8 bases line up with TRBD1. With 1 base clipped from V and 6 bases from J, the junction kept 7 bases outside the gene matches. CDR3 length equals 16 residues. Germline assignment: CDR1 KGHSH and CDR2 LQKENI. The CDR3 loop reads CASSPRTTGVSGELFF. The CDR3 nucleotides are TGTGCCAGCTCACCACGGACGACAGGGGTCTCCGGGGAGCTGTTTTTT.

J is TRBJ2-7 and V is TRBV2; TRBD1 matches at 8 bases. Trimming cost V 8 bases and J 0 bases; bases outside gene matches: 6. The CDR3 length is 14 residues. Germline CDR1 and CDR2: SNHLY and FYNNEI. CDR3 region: CASGKDRDSYEQYF. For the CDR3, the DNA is TGTGCCAGCGGGAAGGACAGGGACTCCTACGAGCAGTACTTC.

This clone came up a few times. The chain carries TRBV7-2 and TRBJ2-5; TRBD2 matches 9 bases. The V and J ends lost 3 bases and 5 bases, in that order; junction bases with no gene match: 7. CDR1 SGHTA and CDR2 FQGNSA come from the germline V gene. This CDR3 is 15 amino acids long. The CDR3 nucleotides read TGTGCCAGCAGCTTGAGCGGGGGGACCTCGGAGACCCAGTACTTC. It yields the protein CASSLSGGTSETQYF.

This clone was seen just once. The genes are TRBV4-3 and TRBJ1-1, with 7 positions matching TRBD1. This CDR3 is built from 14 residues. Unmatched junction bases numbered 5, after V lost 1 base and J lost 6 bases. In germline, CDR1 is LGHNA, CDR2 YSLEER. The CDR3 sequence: CASSQGQGRAEAFF. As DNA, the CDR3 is TGCGCCAGCAGCCAAGGACAGGGACGGGCTGAAGCTTTCTTT.

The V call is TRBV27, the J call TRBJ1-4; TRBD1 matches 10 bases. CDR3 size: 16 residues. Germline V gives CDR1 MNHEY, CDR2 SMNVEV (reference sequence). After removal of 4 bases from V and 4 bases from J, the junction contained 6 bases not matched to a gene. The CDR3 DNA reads TGTGCCAGCAGTTCGAGAGGACAGGGGGATAATGAAAAACTGTTTTTT. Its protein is CASSSRGQGDNEKLFF.

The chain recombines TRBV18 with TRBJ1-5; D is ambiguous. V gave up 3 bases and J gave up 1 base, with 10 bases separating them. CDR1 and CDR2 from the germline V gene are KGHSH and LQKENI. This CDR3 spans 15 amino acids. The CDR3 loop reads CASSPVPRSNQPQHF. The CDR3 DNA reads TGTGCCAGCTCACCGGTCCCGCGGAGCAATCAGCCCCAGCATTTT.

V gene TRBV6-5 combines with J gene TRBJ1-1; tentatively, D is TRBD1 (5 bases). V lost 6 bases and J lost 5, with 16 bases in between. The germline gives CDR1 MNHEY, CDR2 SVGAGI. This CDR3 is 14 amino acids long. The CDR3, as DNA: TGTGCCAGCAGCTGGGACGGGAGAGGGACTGAAGCTTTCTTT. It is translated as CASSWDGRGTEAFF.

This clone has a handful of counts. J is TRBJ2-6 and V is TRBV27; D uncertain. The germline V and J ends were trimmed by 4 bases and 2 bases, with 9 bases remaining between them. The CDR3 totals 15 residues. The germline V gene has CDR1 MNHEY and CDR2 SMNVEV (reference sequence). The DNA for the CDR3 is TGTGCCAGCAGTTCCCCGACTGCTGGGGCCAACGTCCTGACTTTC. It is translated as CASSSPTAGANVLTF. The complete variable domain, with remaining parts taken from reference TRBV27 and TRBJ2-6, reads EAQVTQNPRYLITVTGKKLTVTCSQNMNHEYMSWYRQDPGLGLRQIYYSMNVEVTDKGDVPEGYKVSRKEKRNFPLILESPSPNQTSLYFCASSSPTAGANVLTFGAGSRLTVL.

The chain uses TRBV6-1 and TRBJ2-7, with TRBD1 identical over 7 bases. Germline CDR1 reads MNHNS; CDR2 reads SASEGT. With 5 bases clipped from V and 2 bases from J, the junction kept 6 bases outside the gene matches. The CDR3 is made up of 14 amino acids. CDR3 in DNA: TGTGCCAGCAGTTCACAACAGGGGCCCTACGAGCAGTACTTC. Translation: CASSSQQGPYEQYF.

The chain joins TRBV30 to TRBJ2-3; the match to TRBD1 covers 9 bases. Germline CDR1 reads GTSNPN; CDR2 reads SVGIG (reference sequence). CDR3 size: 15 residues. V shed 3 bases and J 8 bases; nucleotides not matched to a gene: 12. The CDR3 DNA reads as TGTGCCTGGAGGGTGTTCGGACAGGGGAGCGTTACGCAGTATTTT. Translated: CAWRVFGQGSVTQYF.

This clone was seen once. CDR3 in amino acids: CATSRDNVGYTF. CDR3 in DNA: TGTGCCACCAGCCGGGACAACGTCGGCTACACCTTC. V and J are TRBV15 and TRBJ1-2, with D perhaps matching TRBD1 (6 bases). V gave up 5 bases and J gave up 8 bases, with 12 bases separating them. Germline V lookup: CDR1 LNHNV, CDR2 YYDKDF (reference sequence). The CDR3 consists of 12 residues.

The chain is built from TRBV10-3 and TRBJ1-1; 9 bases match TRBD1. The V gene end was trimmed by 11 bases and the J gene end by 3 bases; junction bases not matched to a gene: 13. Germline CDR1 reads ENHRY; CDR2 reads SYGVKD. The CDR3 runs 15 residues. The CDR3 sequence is CASTSDRGWDTEAFF. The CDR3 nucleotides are TGTGCCTCCACGTCGGACAGGGGTTGGGACACTGAAGCTTTCTTT.

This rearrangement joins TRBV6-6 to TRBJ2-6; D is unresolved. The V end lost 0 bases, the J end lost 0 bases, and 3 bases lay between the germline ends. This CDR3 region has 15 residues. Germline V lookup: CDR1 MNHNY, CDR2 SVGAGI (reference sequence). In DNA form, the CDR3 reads TGTGCCAGCAGTTACTCCGGCTCTGGGGCCAACGTCCTGACTTTC. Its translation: CASSYSGSGANVLTF.

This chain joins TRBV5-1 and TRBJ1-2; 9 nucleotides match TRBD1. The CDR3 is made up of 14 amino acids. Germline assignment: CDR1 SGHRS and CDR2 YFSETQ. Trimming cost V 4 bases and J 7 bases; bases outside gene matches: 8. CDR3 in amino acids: CASSAQQGAGGYTF. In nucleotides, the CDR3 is TGCGCCAGCAGCGCGCAACAGGGGGCGGGTGGCTACACCTTC.

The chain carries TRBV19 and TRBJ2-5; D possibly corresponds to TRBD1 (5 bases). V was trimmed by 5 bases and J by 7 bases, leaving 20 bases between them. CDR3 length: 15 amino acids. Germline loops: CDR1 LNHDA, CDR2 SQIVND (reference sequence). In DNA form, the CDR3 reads TGTGCCAGTAGTTCTGGCGCAGGGCGATTTGGGACCCAGTACTTC. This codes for CASSSGAGRFGTQYF.

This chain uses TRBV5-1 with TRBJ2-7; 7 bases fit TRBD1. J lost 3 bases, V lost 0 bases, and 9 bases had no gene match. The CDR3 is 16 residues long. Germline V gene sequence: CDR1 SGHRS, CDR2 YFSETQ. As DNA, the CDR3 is TGCGCCAGCAGCTTGGGCCCCGGGACAGACAACTACGAGCAGTACTTC. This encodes CASSLGPGTDNYEQYF.

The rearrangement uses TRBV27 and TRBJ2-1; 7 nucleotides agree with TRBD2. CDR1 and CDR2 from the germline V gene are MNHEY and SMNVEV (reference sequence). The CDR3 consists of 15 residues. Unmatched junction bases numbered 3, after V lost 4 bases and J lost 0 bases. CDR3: CASSSTSPSYNEQFF. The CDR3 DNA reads TGTGCCAGCAGTTCGACTAGCCCCTCCTACAATGAGCAGTTCTTC.

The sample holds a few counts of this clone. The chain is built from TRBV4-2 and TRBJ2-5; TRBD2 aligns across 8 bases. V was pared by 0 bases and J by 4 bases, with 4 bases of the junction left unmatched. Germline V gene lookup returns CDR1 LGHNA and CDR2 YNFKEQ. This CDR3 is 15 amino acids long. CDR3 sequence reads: CASSQESGGRETQYF. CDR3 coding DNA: TGTGCCAGCAGCCAAGAGTCGGGGGGGCGAGAGACCCAGTACTTC.

CDR3: CASSLYSSTNTIYF. CDR3 sequence (DNA): TGTGCCAGCAGCTTGTACTCATCAACCAACACCATATATTTT. This chain joins TRBV5-4 and TRBJ1-3, with D unclear. This CDR3 region has 14 residues. The V gene lost 1 base and the J gene lost 7 bases, with 12 bases spanning the gap. From germline, CDR1 is SGHNT and CDR2 YYREEE (reference sequence). Based on the CDR3 plus reference TRBV5-4 and TRBJ1-3, the full variable domain is ETGVTQSPTHLIKTRGQQVTLRCSSQSGHNTVSWYQQALGQGPQFIFQYYREEENGRGNFPPRFSGLQFPNYSSELNVNALELDDSALYLCASSLYSSTNTIYFGEGSWLTVV.

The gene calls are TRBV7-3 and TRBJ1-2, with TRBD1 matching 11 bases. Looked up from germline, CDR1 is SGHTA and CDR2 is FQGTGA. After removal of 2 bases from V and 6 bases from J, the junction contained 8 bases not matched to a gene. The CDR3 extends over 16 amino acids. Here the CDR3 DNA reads TGTGCCAGCAGCTTAGTAGGACAGGGGGCTTCGGATGGCTACACCTTC. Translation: CASSLVGQGASDGYTF.

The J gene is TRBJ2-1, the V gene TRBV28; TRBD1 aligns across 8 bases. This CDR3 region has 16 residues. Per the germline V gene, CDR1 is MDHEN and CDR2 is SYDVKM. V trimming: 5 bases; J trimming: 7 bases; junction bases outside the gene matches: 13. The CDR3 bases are TGTGCCAGCAGTACAAGGGACAGGCCTCCAATAAATGAGCAGTTCTTC. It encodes CASSTRDRPPINEQFF.

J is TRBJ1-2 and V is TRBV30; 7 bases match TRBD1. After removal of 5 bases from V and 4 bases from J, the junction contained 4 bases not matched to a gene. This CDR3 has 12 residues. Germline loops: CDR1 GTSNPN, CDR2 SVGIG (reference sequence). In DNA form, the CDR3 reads TGTGCCTGGTCAGGGGGTAGCTATGGCTACACCTTC. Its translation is CAWSGGSYGYTF.

The CDR3 nucleotides are TGTGCCAGCAGCGCAGAAGGGGGCTACGAGCAGTACTTC. Its translation: CASSAEGGYEQYF. The chain combines TRBV9 with TRBJ2-7; tentatively, D is TRBD1 (6 bases). Germline V gene data show CDR1 as SGDLS and CDR2 as YYNGEE. The CDR3 covers 13 residues. Trimming pared 3 bases from V and 3 bases from J, leaving 10 bases between. The whole variable domain, filled in from reference TRBV9 and TRBJ2-7, reads DSGVTQTPKHLITATGQRVTLRCSPRSGDLSVYWYQQSLDQGLQFLIQYYNGEERAKGNILERFSAQQFPDLHSELNLSSLELGDSALYFCASSAEGGYEQYFGPGTRLTVT.

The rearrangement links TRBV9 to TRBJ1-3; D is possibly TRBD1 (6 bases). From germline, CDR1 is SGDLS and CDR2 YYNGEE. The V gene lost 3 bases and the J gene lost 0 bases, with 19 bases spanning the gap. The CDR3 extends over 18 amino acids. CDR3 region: CASSATGTTPFSGNTIYF. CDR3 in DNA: TGTGCCAGCAGCGCAACTGGGACAACTCCTTTCTCTGGAAACACCATATATTTT.

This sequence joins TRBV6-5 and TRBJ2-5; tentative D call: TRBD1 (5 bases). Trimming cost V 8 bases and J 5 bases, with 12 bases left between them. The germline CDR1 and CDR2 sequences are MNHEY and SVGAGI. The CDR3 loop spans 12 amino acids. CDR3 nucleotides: TGTGCCAGCTCGCCAGGGTGGGAGACCCAGTACTTC. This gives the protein CASSPGWETQYF.